The 27 T cell receptor beta chains presented below share a single source sample, sequenced in a study of blood T cell repertoires in COVID-19. Profiled with immunoSEQ multiplex PCR; TCRdb holds only in-frame clones, not every one. The sample yields a few hundred thousand clones, 84% seen once. The sample consisted of peripheral blood. The receptors here all came from a woman in her 40s who had recovered from COVID-19.

The J gene is TRBJ1-5, the V gene TRBV28; a possible D gene is TRBD1 (6 bases). The germline V and J ends were trimmed by 5 bases and 3 bases, with 14 bases remaining between them. The CDR3 has 15 residues. Looked up from germline, CDR1 is MDHEN and CDR2 is SYDVKM. The CDR3 DNA reads as TGTGCCAGCAGTCCCTCGACAGGAGCCAATCAGCCCCAGCATTTT. Its protein product is CASSPSTGANQPQHF. The full variable domain, rest sourced from reference TRBV28 and TRBJ1-5, is DVKVTQSSRYLVKRTGEKVFLECVQDMDHENMFWYRQDPGLGLRLIYFSYDVKMKEKGDIPEGYSVSREKKERFSLILESASTNQTSMYLCASSPSTGANQPQHFGDGTRLSIL.

This clone occurred once. V gene TRBV10-3 combines with J gene TRBJ2-7, with a tentative D call TRBD1 (5 bases). Deletions cut 7 bases from V and 3 bases from J, with 7 bases between. The CDR3 sequence is 11 residues long. Germline V gene data show CDR1 as ENHRY and CDR2 as SYGVKD. The CDR3 here is CAINTGYEQYF. The CDR3 coding sequence is TGTGCCATCAACACAGGCTACGAGCAGTACTTC.

V and J are TRBV28 and TRBJ2-1; the match to TRBD1 covers 9 bases. CDR1 and CDR2 (germline): MDHEN, SYDVKM. This CDR3 is built from 17 residues. After removal of 5 bases from V and 8 bases from J, the junction contained 16 bases not matched to a gene. CDR3 protein: CASSLSPGQGRSYEQFF. The CDR3 nucleotides read TGTGCCAGCAGTCTCTCCCCCGGACAGGGGCGCTCCTATGAGCAGTTCTTC.

This chain uses TRBV6-5 with TRBJ2-7; 9 bases line up with TRBD1. V was pared by 5 bases and J by 0 bases, with 5 bases of the junction left unmatched. The CDR3 consists of 15 residues. Looked up from germline, CDR1 is MNHEY and CDR2 is SVGAGI. CDR3 loop: CASSPGTGHSYEQYF. The CDR3 nucleotides read TGTGCCAGCAGTCCCGGGACAGGGCACTCCTACGAGCAGTACTTC.

V gene TRBV29-1 combines with J gene TRBJ1-2, with a tentative D call TRBD1 (5 bases). CDR1 and CDR2 from the germline V gene are SQVTM and ANQGSEA. V was trimmed by 7 bases and J by 6 bases, leaving 18 bases between them. This CDR3 contains 13 residues. CDR3 sequence: CSGRDRALDGYTF. The CDR3 nucleotides read TGCAGCGGAAGAGACAGAGCACTGGATGGCTACACCTTC.

This chain's CDR3 is CASSLPEETQYF. The DNA of the CDR3 is TGTGCCAGCAGTTTGCCGGAGGAGACCCAGTACTTC. V and J are TRBV12-3 or TRBV12-4 and TRBJ2-5, with no clear D. The CDR3 spans 12 residues. V was shortened by 3 bases and J by 5 bases, with 7 bases between the two germline ends.

The chain employs TRBV28 and TRBJ1-1, with D hard to call. V lost 7 bases, J lost 2 bases, and 14 bases lay in between. The CDR3 loop spans 14 amino acids. CDR1 is MDHEN, CDR2 SYDVKM, per germline. CDR3 protein: CASTPGRINTEAFF. The DNA for the CDR3 is TGTGCCAGCACCCCAGGCCGGATAAACACTGAAGCTTTCTTT.

This chain joins TRBV5-4 and TRBJ2-7; 7 bases are shared with TRBD1. The CDR3 runs to 14 residues. Trimming took 0 bases from V and 1 from J; bases not matched to a gene: 1. CDR1 is SGHNT, CDR2 YYREEE, per germline (reference sequence). CDR3 in DNA: TGTGCCAGCAGCTTGGCAGGGGGTTCCTACGAGCAGTACTTC. Protein product: CASSLAGGSYEQYF.

The rearrangement joins TRBV5-1 to TRBJ1-3; 9 bases agree with TRBD1. The CDR3 is 16 residues long. CDR1 and CDR2 (germline): SGHRS, YFSETQ. Trimming at V came to 3 bases and at J to 7 bases, leaving 11 bases not matched to a gene. This CDR3 is CASSWGTGSIGNTIYF. CDR3 nucleotide sequence: TGCGCCAGCAGCTGGGGGACAGGGAGTATAGGCAACACCATATATTTT.

There are a few counts of this clone. This sequence joins TRBV5-1 and TRBJ2-2; 13 bases agree with TRBD2. Unmatched junction bases numbered 6, after V lost 4 bases and J lost 0 bases. The CDR3 has 18 amino acids. Germline loops: CDR1 SGHRS, CDR2 YFSETQ. In nucleotides, the CDR3 is TGCGCCAGCAGCGCCAGACTAGCGGGGGGCACGAACACCGGGGAGCTGTTTTTT. As protein: CASSARLAGGTNTGELFF.

This sequence joins TRBV10-2 and TRBJ1-2; D is uncertain. Trimming pared 2 bases from V and 5 bases from J, leaving 9 bases between. The CDR3 has 13 amino acids. Germline CDR1 and CDR2: WSHSY and SAAADI. CDR3 loop: CASSEADSYGYTF. In DNA form, the CDR3 reads TGCGCCAGCAGTGAGGCGGATTCTTATGGCTACACCTTC.

The rearrangement uses TRBV19 and TRBJ1-6; D not resolved. Germline assignment: CDR1 LNHDA and CDR2 SQIVND (reference sequence). The CDR3 has 18 amino acids. V was trimmed by 3 bases and J by 0 bases, leaving 15 bases between them. The CDR3 is CASSIAGRLSSYNSPLHF. Written as DNA, the CDR3 is TGTGCCAGTAGTATTGCAGGTCGATTGAGCTCCTATAATTCACCCCTCCACTTT.

The chain joins TRBV11-3 to TRBJ2-1; 8 bases line up with TRBD1. V was clipped by 5 bases and J by 2 bases; unmatched bases: 8. The germline gives CDR1 SGHNT, CDR2 YENEEA. This CDR3 is built from 16 residues. The CDR3 is CASSRGGTGPYNEQFF. Written as DNA, the CDR3 is TGTGCCAGCAGCAGAGGTGGGACAGGACCCTACAATGAGCAGTTCTTC. The full variable domain, completed using reference TRBV11-3 and TRBJ2-1, is EAGVVQSPRYKIIEKKQPVAFWCNPISGHNTLYWYLQNLGQGPELLIRYENEEAVDDSQLPKDRFSAERLKGVDSTLKIQPAELGDSAVYLCASSRGGTGPYNEQFFGPGTRLTVL.

The chain recombines TRBV2 with TRBJ2-2; possible D gene TRBD2, 5 bases. The CDR3 contains 15 residues. Germline V lookup: CDR1 SNHLY, CDR2 FYNNEI. V was trimmed by 4 bases and J by 1 base, leaving 10 bases between them. The CDR3 sequence is CASSGGLENTGELFF. CDR3 coding DNA: TGTGCCAGCAGTGGAGGACTGGAGAACACCGGGGAGCTGTTTTTT.

The CDR3 DNA follows: TGCGCCAGCACCCACAGCTCAACTAATGAAAAACTGTTTTTT. Its protein is CASTHSSTNEKLFF. The rearrangement uses TRBV5-1 and TRBJ1-4; D call uncertain. Germline lookup yields CDR1 SGHRS and CDR2 YFSETQ. CDR3 size: 14 residues. Between the trimmed V and J ends, which lost 6 bases and 0 bases, there was a span of 9 bases.

CDR3 in amino acids: CASKGSNYGYTF. As DNA, the CDR3 is TGTGCCAGTAAGGGGTCCAACTATGGCTACACCTTC. The chain is built from TRBV2 and TRBJ1-2, with D perhaps TRBD1 (5 bases). The V gene's germline CDR1 is SNHLY and CDR2 FYNNEI. V was pared by 9 bases and J by 2 bases, with 10 bases between. The CDR3 spans 12 residues.

In its sample, this clone was seen many times. This rearrangement joins TRBV9 to TRBJ2-5; 9 nucleotides match TRBD2. CDR1 and CDR2 (germline): SGDLS, YYNGEE. V shed 3 bases and J 3 bases; nucleotides not matched to a gene: 12. CDR3 length: 17 residues. The CDR3 coding sequence is TGTGCCAGCAGCGCCGGCCGGCGGGGGGGCGAGAAAGAGACCCAGTACTTC. Residues: CASSAGRRGGEKETQYF.

This chain's CDR3 is CASSYQGDLSTDTQYF. CDR3 in DNA: TGCGCCAGCAGCTACCAGGGGGACCTAAGCACAGATACGCAGTATTTT. This chain joins TRBV5-1 and TRBJ2-3, with 7 bases that match TRBD1. This CDR3 contains 16 residues. V lost 3 bases, J lost 0 bases, and 7 bases stayed unmatched. Germline loops: CDR1 SGHRS, CDR2 YFSETQ.

The chain recombines TRBV28 with TRBJ1-2; 8 positions agree with TRBD1. The germline V gene encodes CDR1 MDHEN and CDR2 SYDVKM. The V segment lost 6 bases and the J segment 7 bases; nucleotides outside the gene matches: 7. The CDR3 covers 13 residues. Here the CDR3 reads CASSQGAISGYTF. For the CDR3, the DNA is TGTGCCAGCAGCCAGGGGGCTATTAGTGGCTACACCTTC.

The chain uses TRBV30 and TRBJ1-2, with D maybe TRBD1 (6 bases). This CDR3 comprises 13 residues. V was cut by 1 base and J by 1 base, with 7 bases left in between. Per the germline V gene, CDR1 is GTSNPN and CDR2 is SVGIG (reference sequence). The CDR3 region has the DNA TGTGCCTGGAGTGAACAGGGTAACTATGGCTACACCTTC. It encodes CAWSEQGNYGYTF.

V is TRBV11-3 and J is TRBJ1-1; D not resolved. The germline CDR1 and CDR2 sequences are SGHNT and YENEEA. The CDR3 extends over 13 amino acids. Deletions cut 1 base from V and 1 base from J, with 4 bases between. Here the CDR3 reads CASSLGQNTEAFF. The CDR3 bases are TGTGCCAGCAGCTTAGGGCAGAACACTGAAGCTTTCTTT. Combining the CDR3 with reference TRBV11-3 and TRBJ1-1 gives the whole variable domain EAGVVQSPRYKIIEKKQPVAFWCNPISGHNTLYWYLQNLGQGPELLIRYENEEAVDDSQLPKDRFSAERLKGVDSTLKIQPAELGDSAVYLCASSLGQNTEAFFGQGTRLTVV.

The J gene is TRBJ2-7, the V gene TRBV6-1; tentatively, D is TRBD2 (5 bases). The V gene lost 2 bases and the J gene lost 6 bases, with 14 bases spanning the gap. This CDR3 is 14 amino acids long. Germline lookup yields CDR1 MNHNS and CDR2 SASEGT. The CDR3 nucleotides read TGTGCCAGCAGTGAATTGGGGTATGAGGGCGAGCAGTACTTC. Residues: CASSELGYEGEQYF.

The sample holds one count of this clone. The chain is built from TRBV6-5 and TRBJ1-4; 10 bases are a match to TRBD1. Germline loops: CDR1 MNHEY, CDR2 SVGAGI. V was pared by 5 bases and J by 7 bases, with 7 bases of the junction left unmatched. The CDR3 is made up of 15 amino acids. The CDR3 DNA is TGTGCCAGCAGTCGACGACAGGGGGCATCTGAAAAACTGTTTTTT. This sequence encodes CASSRRQGASEKLFF.

This chain connects TRBV2 to TRBJ1-2; D remains ambiguous. Germline values: CDR1 SNHLY, CDR2 FYNNEI. V was cut by 1 base and J by 7 bases, with 10 bases left in between. This CDR3 contains 13 residues. CDR3 nucleotide sequence: TGTGCCAGCAGTGAAGGTATGGAGGCTGGCTACACCTTC. Protein: CASSEGMEAGYTF.

The V gene is TRBV24-1, the J gene TRBJ2-3; a possible D gene is TRBD2 (6 bases). The germline V gene encodes CDR1 KGHDR and CDR2 SFDVKD. CDR3 length: 18 amino acids. V lost 0 bases and J lost 0, with 15 bases in between. CDR3: CATSDLGGTPSSTDTQYF. In DNA, the CDR3 is TGTGCCACCAGTGATTTGGGGGGGACCCCCTCTAGCACAGATACGCAGTATTTT.

V is TRBV19 and J is TRBJ2-2, with D possibly being TRBD2 (6 bases). V lost 2 bases and J 3 bases, leaving 22 bases between the germline ends. Germline V gene lookup returns CDR1 LNHDA and CDR2 SQIVND (reference sequence). The CDR3 is 19 residues long. CDR3 sequence reads: CASSIQGTSLYGYTGELFF. The CDR3 DNA sequence: TGTGCCAGTAGTATACAAGGGACTTCCCTGTATGGATACACCGGGGAGCTGTTTTTT. Variable domain in full (rest from reference TRBV19 and TRBJ2-2): DGGITQSPKYLFRKEGQNVTLSCEQNLNHDAMYWYRQDPGQGLRLIYYSQIVNDFQKGDIAEGYSVSREKKESFPLTVTSAQKNPTAFYLCASSIQGTSLYGYTGELFFGEGSRLTVL.

The genes are TRBV7-9 and TRBJ2-3; the D is unclear. Germline V CDR1 and CDR2: SEHNR, FQNEAQ (reference sequence). This CDR3 region has 15 residues. V was clipped by 2 bases and J by 2 bases, with 11 bases between them. The CDR3 DNA follows: TGTGCCAGCAGCTTAACCGGGTCCTACACAGATACGCAGTATTTT. Translating gives CASSLTGSYTDTQYF.